This T cell receptor beta chain derives from a study of blood T cell repertoires in COVID-19. Study at large: Cohort 3 donors counted as recovered after two negative PCRs, clearance, or resolved symptoms. COVID-19 samples, acute and convalescent, were from the United States, Italy and Spain. The analysed material was cDNA or gDNA that came from T cells, B-cell-depleted T cells, or PBMCs.

Allocation to cohorts depended on clinical history reported by the participants. The CDR3 is made up of 12 amino acids. From germline, CDR1 is SEHNR and CDR2 FQNEAQ (reference sequence). The V and J ends lost 4 bases and 2 bases respectively, with 3 bases between them. This clone was counted many times. TCRdb keeps only in-frame clones here, not all; method: immunoSEQ multiplex PCR. The sample shows 150,000 to 200,000 clones, 86% of them seen only once. The sequencing sample was made of PBMCs or T cells enriched from blood (not recorded which). The sequence derives from a woman between 35 and 50 years old in a cohort exposed to, infected with or recovered from COVID-19 (not recorded which). The chain couples TRBV7-9 to TRBJ1-3, with D unresolved. The CDR3 is CASSSAGNTIYF. The CDR3 DNA follows: TGTGCCAGCAGCTCTGCTGGAAACACCATATATTTT.